Listed below are T cell receptor beta chains from one sample, sequenced in a study of T-cell memory formation after mild COVID-19. TCRdb itself ran the 5' RACE reads through MiXCR, one entry per CDR3 protein. The sample carries about 420,000 distinct CDR3 sequences, about a quarter recorded once. The material sequenced was PBMCs or a T cell subset sorted from them (not recorded which). These receptors originate from an adult woman who had mild COVID-19 (a few samples of this study predate the infection). Cell type and time point are not known. Both conserved end residues are part of each CDR3. The D gene is left open where the match is weak. Clone size, where shown, is once, few, many, or a class for clones that have expanded.

D	size	V	J	DNA	CDR3
-	few	TRBV5-1	TRBJ2-7	TGCGCCAGCAGCTTGGAGCAGGGGGGAACCTACGAGCAGTACTTC	CASSLEQGGTYEQYF
-	few	TRBV6-5	TRBJ2-7	TGTGCCAGCAGACCACAGGGGAGGGGCGAGCAGTACTTC	CASRPQGRGEQYF
TRBD2	many	TRBV5-1	TRBJ2-3	TGCGCCAGCAGCTTGACAGCGGGAGGTCCAGATACGCAGTATTTT	CASSLTAGGPDTQYF
-	-	TRBV6-5	TRBJ2-7	TGTGCCAGCAGTTACCCCGGGACTCCCACTTACGAGCAGTACTTC	CASSYPGTPTYEQYF
TRBD2	few	TRBV7-2	TRBJ2-3	TGTGCCAGCAGCAAAACTAGCGGGATCCTTACAGATACGCAGTATTTT	CASSKTSGILTDTQYF
TRBD2	-	TRBV5-1	TRBJ2-2	TGCGCCAGCAGCTTGAACTCCGGGACTAGCGGCACCGGGGAGCTGTTTTTT	CASSLNSGTSGTGELFF
-	-	TRBV20-1	TRBJ1-1	TGCAGTGCTAGCCGACAGACTGAAGCTTTCTTT	CSASRQTEAFF
-	few	TRBV6-5	TRBJ2-1	TGTGCCAGCAGCTATAGAGGCTGGTACAATGAGCAGTTCTTC	CASSYRGWYNEQFF
-	few	TRBV6-5	TRBJ2-5	TGTGCCAGCAGTTACTCGAGTCCACAAGAGACCCAGTACTTC	CASSYSSPQETQYF
-	few	TRBV2	TRBJ1-4	TGTGCCACCGACTGGAGACAAGGAGAAAAACTGTTTTTT	CATDWRQGEKLFF
-	few	TRBV19	TRBJ1-1	TGTGCCAGTACCCACATTACCGGGAACACTGAAGCTTTCTTT	CASTHITGNTEAFF
TRBD2	-	TRBV20-1	TRBJ2-1	TGCAGGGCACGATCGGGGGGGGGCCCCTACAATGAGCAGTTCTTC	CRARSGGGPYNEQFF
TRBD2	-	TRBV5-1	TRBJ2-1	TGCGCCAGCAGCCCTAGCGGGGGCCCTCGTAATGAGCAGTTCTTC	CASSPSGGPRNEQFF
-	few	TRBV7-6	TRBJ2-3	TGTGCCAGCAGCGAACTAGGAGATACGCAGTATTTT	CASSELGDTQYF
TRBD1	-	TRBV7-2	TRBJ1-1	TGTGCCAGCAGCTCCGGGACAGGTTGGAACACTGAAGTTTTCTTT	CASSSGTGWNTEVFF
-	many	TRBV3-1	TRBJ1-1	TGTGCCAGCAGCGCCACAAGGGGAAGGGATTCGACTGAAGCTTTCTTT	CASSATRGRDSTEAFF
-	few	TRBV7-8	TRBJ1-4	TGTGCCAGCAGCTTAAAGGTTGGACAGTCCCCTAATGAAAAACTGTTTTTT	CASSLKVGQSPNEKLFF
-	few	TRBV30	TRBJ1-1	TGTGCCTGGAGCCTCAGGGCTGTTGGTACTGAAGCTTTCTTT	CAWSLRAVGTEAFF
-	-	TRBV12-3/TRBV12-4	TRBJ1-1	TGTGCCAGCAGTTTAGAGGGGCCTGTAAAGAAAGCTTTCTTT	CASSLEGPVKKAFF
TRBD1	-	TRBV3-1	TRBJ2-7	TGTGCCAGCAGGTGGGACAGGTCCGACTACGAGCAGTACTTC	CASRWDRSDYEQYF
TRBD2	many	TRBV11-2	TRBJ2-3	TGTGCCAGCAGCTTCGAAGCGGGGGGGCGACCAGATACGCAGTATTTT	CASSFEAGGRPDTQYF
-	few	TRBV7-2	TRBJ2-1	TGTGCCAGCAGCTTAGAAGACAGGAGCTCCTACAATGAGCAGTTCTTC	CASSLEDRSSYNEQFF
-	few	TRBV5-1	TRBJ1-5	TGCGCCAGCAGCTTGGACGGCCTCTATAGCAATCAGCCCCAGCATTTT	CASSLDGLYSNQPQHF
-	few	TRBV12-3/TRBV12-4	TRBJ2-5	TGTGCCAGCATCCGGCTTCCGGAGGAGACCCAGTACTTC	CASIRLPEETQYF
-	few	TRBV4-1	TRBJ2-4	TGCGCCAGCAGCCAAGGGAGGGGGCCCAACATTCAGTACTTC	CASSQGRGPNIQYF
-	-	TRBV7-9	TRBJ1-6	TGTGCCAGCAGAGGGGGGGAGGTTGAACCCCTCCACTTT	CASRGGEVEPLHF
-	-	TRBV6-1	TRBJ2-1	TGTGCCAGCAGTGACAGACAGACCTACAATGAGCAGTTCTTC	CASSDRQTYNEQFF
TRBD2	-	TRBV6-5	TRBJ2-3	TGTGCCAGCAGCACGCCAAGGACTAGCGGACCCACAGATACGCAGTATTTT	CASSTPRTSGPTDTQYF
-	-	TRBV6-5	TRBJ1-2	TGTGCCAGCAGCCCAAACCGGGACAAGAGGTCCTACACCTTC	CASSPNRDKRSYTF
-	-	TRBV7-9	TRBJ2-7	TGTGCCAGCAGCAAAACTCCGGGGGAGCAGTACTTC	CASSKTPGEQYF
TRBD2	once	TRBV4-3	TRBJ2-2	TGCGCCAGCAGCCAAGGGTGGAGTAGCGGGAGGGCCGACACCGGGGAGCTGTTTTTT	CASSQGWSSGRADTGELFF
-	-	TRBV29-1	TRBJ2-5	TGCGCACGACAGTTTCAAGAGACCCAGTACTTC	CARQFQETQYF
-	-	TRBV4-2	TRBJ2-6	TGTGCCAGCAGCCTTTCCCAGCGGCAGGGTCCGGCCAACGTCCTGACTTTC	CASSLSQRQGPANVLTF
TRBD1	-	TRBV7-2	TRBJ2-1	TGTGCCAGCAGCCAGGGACAGGGAGGGCGGAATGAGCAGTTCTTC	CASSQGQGGRNEQFF
-	few	TRBV25-1	TRBJ2-2	TGTGCCAGCACCGAAGGGATCGGGGAGCTGTTTTTT	CASTEGIGELFF
-	-	TRBV6-6	TRBJ1-5	TGTGCCAGCAGCCTCACCCAGGGTAACAATCAGCCCCAGCATTTT	CASSLTQGNNQPQHF
-	few	TRBV5-6	TRBJ1-5	TGTGCCAGCAGCTTCGGGACCCCGTCCAATCAGCCCCAGCATTTT	CASSFGTPSNQPQHF
-	-	TRBV29-1	TRBJ1-1	TGCAGCGTTGAAGGTCTGAACACTGAAGCTTTCTTT	CSVEGLNTEAFF
-	few	TRBV7-3	TRBJ2-3	TGTGCCAGCAGCTTAGATCCAACGGGAAGCACAGATACGCAGTATTTT	CASSLDPTGSTDTQYF
TRBD2	many	TRBV5-6	TRBJ2-1	TGTGCCAGCAGCTTGGCGAGTAGCGGGGTCTACAATGAGCAGTTCTTC	CASSLASSGVYNEQFF
TRBD1	few	TRBV24-1	TRBJ1-5	TGTGCCACCAGTGACAGGGGACAGATGGATCAGCCCCAGCATTTT	CATSDRGQMDQPQHF
TRBD2	few	TRBV7-9	TRBJ2-5	TGTGCCAGCAGCCCACAGACGGGAGGGAGAGTAGAGACCCAGTACTTC	CASSPQTGGRVETQYF
-	-	TRBV5-1	TRBJ2-6	TGCGCCAGCAGCTCCATCCTTGAGTCCCAGGCCAACGTCCTGACTTTC	CASSSILESQANVLTF
TRBD1	-	TRBV27	TRBJ1-1	TGTGCCAGCAGATTGACAGGGGGCATCACTGAAGCTTTCTTT	CASRLTGGITEAFF
-	-	TRBV12-3/TRBV12-4	TRBJ1-1	TGTGCCAGCAGTAGCGTGGGGGGGGCGAACACTGAAGCTTTCTTT	CASSSVGGANTEAFF
-	-	TRBV5-1	TRBJ2-3	TGCGCCAGCAGCCCATTATCCCCGAGCACAGATACGCAGTATTTT	CASSPLSPSTDTQYF
-	few	TRBV29-1	TRBJ2-3	TGCAGCGTTGAATTCGGGTTATCGGGGGATACGCAGTATTTT	CSVEFGLSGDTQYF
-	-	TRBV5-5	TRBJ1-4	TGTGCCAGCAGGGGGTCAACTAATGAAAAACTGTTTTTT	CASRGSTNEKLFF
-	-	TRBV2	TRBJ2-7	TGTGCCAGCAGCCAACGTCCCGGGACACCGTTTTCCTACGAGCAGTACTTC	CASSQRPGTPFSYEQYF
TRBD1	few	TRBV7-2	TRBJ1-1	TGTGCCAGCAGCCCCGGACAGGGGGCTTTCAGGAACACTGAAGCTTTCTTT	CASSPGQGAFRNTEAFF
TRBD2	-	TRBV29-1	TRBJ2-7	TGCAGCGTTGAGAGGCGGTCGGCGGGAGGGCCCTTGTACGAGCAGTACTTC	CSVERRSAGGPLYEQYF